This T cell receptor (beta chain) was sequenced in a study of T cell responses to AZD1222 COVID-19 vaccine. This clone was seen only a few times. Antigen specificity is unknown. Study findings and constraints: Repertoire sampling occurred only after the peak T cell response.

CDR3 length: 16 amino acids. J gave up 0 bases and V 2 bases, and 1 base lay outside the gene matches. The germline V gene encodes CDR1 MNHEY and CDR2 SVGAGI. Produced via immunoSEQ multiplex PCR; TCRdb's table is partial and in-frame only. The sample holds around 100,000 clones, about 86% seen once. This clonotype was obtained from an adult in good health. This chain connects TRBV6-5 to TRBJ1-3; TRBD1 agrees at 10 bases. Material: peripheral blood, obtained on day 0 of AZD1222 vaccination. CDR3 nucleotides: TGTGCCAGCAGTTACGGGACAGGGGTCTCTGGAAACACCATATATTTT. This encodes CASSYGTGVSGNTIYF.